The T cell receptor beta chain described here comes from a study of T cell responses to AZD1222 COVID-19 vaccine. Study-wide results and caveats: Unmutated variant regions are reportedly targeted by nearly half of spike-specific TCRs. Spike-specific TCR depth and breadth grew after two AZD1222 doses. CD4 TCRs linked to vaccination spanned spike, dominating at 160-218 and 743-854. There were mostly white British donors and more females than males, and clonal diversity was possibly underestimated.

Note on this clone: Antigen unknown. This sample also contains other DNA sequences that code for the same CDR3.

Repertoires were generated with immunoSEQ multiplex PCR, while TCRdb's copy carries only in-frame clones and drops some. The sample contains 100,000 to 120,000 clones, approximately 85% of which appear only once. Here the sequenced sample was peripheral blood, taken on day 0 of AZD1222 vaccination. The clonotype originates from an adult in good health.

CDR3 residues: CASSPIGTLNTEAFF. As DNA, the CDR3 is TGTGCCAGCTCACCGATAGGGACGCTGAACACTGAAGCTTTCTTT. The chain recombines TRBV18 with TRBJ1-1; D is perhaps TRBD1 (5 bases). The CDR3 extends over 15 amino acids. The V and J ends lost 3 bases and 0 bases respectively, with 11 bases between them. Germline V gives CDR1 KGHSH, CDR2 LQKENI.